This entry lists 22 T cell receptor beta chains sequenced from one sample in a study of blood T cell repertoires in COVID-19 (dated by TCRdb to 2018 to 2020). The library relied on the immunoSEQ multiplex PCR assay. TCRdb stores this immuneACCESS table with in-frame sequences only. Part of the clones is absent; in the studies checked, under half of the shortfall reflects unresolved V genes, and no reason is known for the rest. This sample is represented by 200,000 to 300,000 clones; 83% of them were singletons. Of the sample, roughly 5.5% falls within the top ten clones. The material sequenced was peripheral blood. These receptors were taken from a human donor in a cohort sampled during active COVID-19.

The chain recombines TRBV5-8 with TRBJ1-4; D might be TRBD1 (6 bases). The CDR3 has 15 residues. Trimming took 2 bases from V and 0 from J, leaving 8 bases between them. The germline V gene encodes CDR1 SGHTS and CDR2 YDEGEE. For the CDR3, the DNA is TGTGCCAGCAGCTTCAGGGGTTCAACTAATGAAAAACTGTTTTTT. Protein: CASSFRGSTNEKLFF.

The chain carries TRBV29-1 and TRBJ2-3, with D maybe TRBD2 (6 bases). The germline gives CDR1 SQVTM, CDR2 ANQGSEA. The CDR3 spans 12 residues. The chain's CDR3 is CRGGGRTDTQYF. The CDR3 DNA follows: TGCAGGGGGGGTGGACGTACAGATACGCAGTATTTT.

The chain uses TRBV3-1 (or the pseudogene TRBV3-2) and TRBJ1-6, with D hard to call. Trimming removed 0 bases from V and 0 bases from J, with 15 bases in between. Germline V gene data show CDR1 as LGHDT and CDR2 as YNNKEL (reference sequence). The CDR3 spans 19 residues. CDR3 residues: CASSQDLVQSSSYNSPLHF. The CDR3 DNA reads as TGTGCCAGCAGCCAAGATTTAGTACAGTCGAGCTCCTATAATTCACCCCTCCACTTT.

The rearrangement uses TRBV6-5 and TRBJ2-7, with a possible D match to TRBD2 (6 bases). Per germline, CDR1 MNHEY and CDR2 SVGAGI. The CDR3 is 14 amino acids. Deletions cut 6 bases from V and 1 base from J, with 13 bases between. The chain's CDR3 is CASRGLTPSYEQYF. The DNA for the CDR3 is TGTGCCAGCAGGGGACTTACTCCTTCCTACGAGCAGTACTTC.

J is TRBJ2-7 and V is TRBV6-2 or TRBV6-3, with D unclear. V shed 0 bases and J shed 5 bases, with 2 bases lying between them. Per the germline V gene, CDR1 is MNHEY and CDR2 is SVGEGT. The CDR3 totals 11 residues. The CDR3 reads CASSYSNEQYF. The CDR3 DNA sequence: TGTGCCAGCAGTTACTCTAACGAGCAGTACTTC.

The chain carries TRBV19 and TRBJ2-1; 10 positions match TRBD2. V lost 5 bases to trimming and J lost 10 bases; unmatched junction nucleotides: 5. The CDR3 runs 13 residues. Germline V lookup: CDR1 LNHDA, CDR2 SQIVND (reference sequence). CDR3 coding DNA: TGTGCCAGTAGTCCCTTGGGACTAGCGGAGCAGTTCTTC. Residues: CASSPLGLAEQFF.

The V gene is TRBV11-2, the J gene TRBJ2-1, with 12 bases fitting TRBD2. From germline, CDR1 is SGHAT and CDR2 FQNNGV. The CDR3 length is 19 residues. The V and J ends lost 4 bases and 0 bases, in that order; junction bases with no gene match: 10. This CDR3 reads CASSSSGRGLRFSYNEQFF. For the CDR3, the DNA is TGTGCCAGCAGCTCTAGCGGGAGGGGATTACGATTCTCCTACAATGAGCAGTTCTTC.

The J gene is TRBJ2-2, the V gene TRBV27; 8 bases fit TRBD2. Germline CDR1 and CDR2: MNHEY and SMNVEV (reference sequence). V was pared by 5 bases and J by 2 bases, with 4 bases of the junction left unmatched. This CDR3 has 15 residues. CDR3 DNA sequence: TGTGCCAGCAGTCCGGGACTAGGAAACACCGGGGAGCTGTTTTTT. Translating gives CASSPGLGNTGELFF.

This rearrangement joins TRBV10-2 to TRBJ2-2; D may be TRBD2 (5 bases). Per germline, CDR1 WSHSY and CDR2 SAAADI. The CDR3 sequence is 18 residues long. The V end was cut by 0 bases, the J end by 4 bases, with 18 bases between. The CDR3 nucleotides read TGCGCCAGCAGTGAGTCAAGGTACCTGGGAGAGAGCACCGGGGAGCTGTTTTTT. Translation: CASSESRYLGESTGELFF.

The V call is TRBV6-5, the J call TRBJ1-4, with a weak D call TRBD1 (5 bases). Trimming cost V 0 bases and J 5 bases, with 7 bases left between them. CDR3 size: 14 residues. CDR1 is MNHEY, CDR2 SVGAGI, per germline. CDR3 amino acids: CASSYSGGNEKLFF. The CDR3 nucleotides are TGTGCCAGCAGTTACTCCGGGGGGAATGAAAAACTGTTTTTT.

The chain employs TRBV5-1 and TRBJ1-2; D is perhaps TRBD1 (6 bases). Trimming cost V 4 bases and J 2 bases, with 12 bases left between them. CDR1 is SGHRS and CDR2 is YFSETQ in the germline V gene. CDR3 length equals 14 residues. The CDR3 sequence is CASSREGHNYGYTF. DNA of the CDR3: TGCGCCAGCAGCCGGGAGGGACACAACTATGGCTACACCTTC.

This chain uses TRBV6-5 with TRBJ2-1; 8 bases map to TRBD2. Germline trimming cut 5 bases from V and 8 bases from J; bases unmatched to any gene: 11. Germline CDR1 is MNHEY and CDR2 is SVGAGI. The CDR3 spans 15 residues. The CDR3 spells CASSPSGSVGDEQFF. The CDR3 DNA reads as TGTGCCAGCAGTCCGAGCGGGAGCGTGGGCGATGAGCAGTTCTTC.

The J gene is TRBJ1-3, the V gene TRBV19, with D possibly being TRBD1 (5 bases). The CDR3 is made up of 14 amino acids. Germline V gene data show CDR1 as LNHDA and CDR2 as SQIVND (reference sequence). V gave up 7 bases and J gave up 0 bases, with 10 bases separating them. CDR3: CASNRLSSGNTIYF. CDR3 sequence (DNA): TGTGCCAGTAACAGGCTGAGCTCTGGAAACACCATATATTTT.

The rearrangement links TRBV10-3 to TRBJ2-3, with D possibly being TRBD2 (6 bases). The germline V and J ends were trimmed by 5 bases and 2 bases, with 14 bases remaining between them. The length of the CDR3 is 15 residues. Looked up from germline, CDR1 is ENHRY and CDR2 is SYGVKD. The CDR3 sequence is CAISSGGLHTDTQYF. For the CDR3, the DNA is TGTGCCATCAGTTCGGGCGGACTACACACAGATACGCAGTATTTT.

This clone was observed a few times. The chain uses TRBV27 and TRBJ1-2, with 8 nucleotides matching TRBD1. Germline V lookup: CDR1 MNHEY, CDR2 SMNVEV (reference sequence). This CDR3 region has 14 residues. V was pared by 6 bases and J by 5 bases, with 8 bases of the junction left unmatched. The CDR3 spells CASSRTGQPYGYTF. The DNA of the CDR3 is TGTGCCAGCAGCCGGACAGGGCAACCATATGGCTACACCTTC.

This clone was seen a handful of times. The chain joins TRBV25-1 to TRBJ1-1; TRBD1 matches at 7 bases. Germline-derived CDR1 and CDR2 are MGHDK and SYGVNS. The junction had 2 bases not matched to a gene; V was cut back by 6 bases and J by 1 base. This CDR3 is 13 amino acids long. The CDR3 DNA sequence: TGTGCCAGCAGAAGGGGGCCGAACACTGAAGCTTTCTTT. Protein sequence: CASRRGPNTEAFF. Complete variable domain (other parts from reference TRBV25-1 and TRBJ1-1): EADIYQTPRYLVIGTGKKITLECSQTMGHDKMYWYQQDPGMELHLIHYSYGVNSTEKGDLSSESTVSRIRTEHFPLTLESARPSHTSQYLCASRRGPNTEAFFGQGTRLTVV.

This clone was picked up a small number of times. This chain links TRBV19 with TRBJ1-1, with D possibly being TRBD1 (6 bases). V was trimmed by 7 bases and J by 5 bases, leaving 17 bases between them. The CDR3 extends over 14 amino acids. The germline gives CDR1 LNHDA, CDR2 SQIVND (reference sequence). CDR3 sequence: CASTSNRESTEAFF. The CDR3 region has the DNA TGTGCCAGTACCTCCAACAGGGAGTCTACTGAAGCTTTCTTT.

The V gene is TRBV7-3, the J gene TRBJ2-1, with D unclear. The CDR3 contains 14 residues. CDR1 is SGHTA and CDR2 is FQGTGA in the germline V gene. V lost 2 bases, J lost 5 bases, and 10 bases lay in between. The CDR3 region is CASSLGPQNNEQFF. The CDR3 bases are TGTGCCAGCAGCTTAGGCCCGCAGAACAATGAGCAGTTCTTC.

This clone was detected only once. The chain is built from TRBV5-1 and TRBJ1-1; D is unresolved. This CDR3 contains 14 residues. The V end was cut by 4 bases, the J end by 1 base, with 11 bases between. Germline assignment: CDR1 SGHRS and CDR2 YFSETQ. The CDR3, as DNA: TGCGCCAGCAGCCCCCCGGGGTCGAACACTGAAGCTTTCTTT. This encodes CASSPPGSNTEAFF.

The chain couples TRBV5-6 to TRBJ2-1; unclear D gene. The germline V gene encodes CDR1 SGHDT and CDR2 YYEEEE. Trimming removed 6 bases from V and 11 bases from J, with 15 bases in between. There are 12 residues in the CDR3. CDR3 residues: CASNHQPSQQFF. CDR3 DNA: TGTGCCAGCAACCATCAACCGAGCCAGCAGTTCTTC.

J is TRBJ2-7 and V is TRBV3-1 (or the pseudogene TRBV3-2); 7 bases agree with TRBD1. This CDR3 comprises 15 residues. CDR1 is LGHDT and CDR2 is YNNKEL in the germline V gene (reference sequence). V shed 1 base and J 4 bases; nucleotides not matched to a gene: 7. The CDR3 DNA reads TGTGCCAGCAGCCAAGGAGGGGGCGAAACATACGAGCAGTACTTC. This translates into CASSQGGGETYEQYF.

This clone was recorded once. CDR3 coding DNA: TGCAGCGTCGGGACGGCCGCGGGACTAGCGGGACCCGAGCAGTACTTC. It encodes CSVGTAAGLAGPEQYF. The genes are TRBV29-1 and TRBJ2-7; 13 positions match TRBD2. V lost 6 bases to trimming and J lost 6 bases; unmatched junction nucleotides: 14. The CDR3 runs to 16 residues. Germline V gene data show CDR1 as SQVTM and CDR2 as ANQGSEA.